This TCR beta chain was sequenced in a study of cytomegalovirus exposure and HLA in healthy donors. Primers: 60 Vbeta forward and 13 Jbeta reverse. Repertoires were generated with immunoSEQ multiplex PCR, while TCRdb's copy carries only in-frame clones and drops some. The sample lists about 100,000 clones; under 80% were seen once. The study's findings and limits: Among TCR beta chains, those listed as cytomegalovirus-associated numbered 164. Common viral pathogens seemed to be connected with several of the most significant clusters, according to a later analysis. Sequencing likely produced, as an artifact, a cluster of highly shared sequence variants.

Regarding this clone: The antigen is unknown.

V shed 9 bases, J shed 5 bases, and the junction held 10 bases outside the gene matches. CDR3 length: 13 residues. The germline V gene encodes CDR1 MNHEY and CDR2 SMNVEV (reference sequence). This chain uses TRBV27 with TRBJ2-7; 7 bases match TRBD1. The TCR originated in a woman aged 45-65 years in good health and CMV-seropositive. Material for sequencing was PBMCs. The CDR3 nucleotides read TGTGCCAGTAGCATCACAGGGGCCCACGAGCAGTACTTC. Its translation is CASSITGAHEQYF.